The 19 T cell receptor beta chains given below trace back to one sample, sequenced in a study of neurological immune-mediated disorders. In TCRdb, the 5' RACE reads were re-called with MiXCR into one record per CDR3 protein. The sample yields tens of thousands of distinct CDR3 sequences, roughly 18% seen once. Sequencing was done on a sample of PBMCs. The receptors shown here come from a woman aged 35 to 49 in good health.

The rearrangement uses TRBV12-3 or TRBV12-4 and TRBJ2-2; 9 positions match TRBD1. Trimming cost V 4 bases and J 5 bases; bases outside gene matches: 5. The CDR3 extends over 15 amino acids. DNA of the CDR3: TGTGCCAGCAGTTACAGGGGGCAGTGGACCGGGGAGCTGTTTTTT. This codes for CASSYRGQWTGELFF.

This clonotype was recorded at least ten times. The chain links TRBV24-1 to TRBJ2-3, with 7 nucleotides matching TRBD1. Germline V lookup: CDR1 KGHDR, CDR2 SFDVKD. CDR3 length equals 17 residues. The junction had 7 bases not matched to a gene; V was cut back by 2 bases and J by 0 bases. The CDR3 DNA is TGTGCCACCAGTGATTACCCTGGACAGGCTAGCACAGATACGCAGTATTTT. Translation gives CATSDYPGQASTDTQYF.

This clonotype is deemed medium-sized. The rearrangement uses TRBV5-1 and TRBJ2-1; D possibly matches TRBD1 or TRBD2 (5 bases each). The CDR3 covers 14 residues. Trimming pared 4 bases from V and 3 bases from J, leaving 11 bases between. Germline V gene data show CDR1 as SGHRS and CDR2 as YFSETQ. The CDR3 loop reads CASSPGTDYNEQFF. CDR3 nucleotides: TGCGCCAGCAGCCCCGGGACGGACTACAATGAGCAGTTCTTC.

Many counts were recorded for this clonotype. This chain links TRBV5-1 with TRBJ1-1; D perhaps matches TRBD1 (6 bases). CDR1 is SGHRS and CDR2 is YFSETQ in the germline V gene. The CDR3 has 15 amino acids. Deletions cut 2 bases from V and 5 bases from J, with 16 bases between. The CDR3 region has the DNA TGCGCCAGCAGCTTAGAAGGAGGGGGGTGGACTGAAGCTTTCTTT. This translates into CASSLEGGGWTEAFF.

This chain connects TRBV12-3 or TRBV12-4 to TRBJ1-1, with D unclear. The V and J ends lost 1 base and 1 base respectively, with 7 bases between them. The length of the CDR3 is 14 residues. This chain's CDR3 is CASSLVWENTEAFF. The CDR3 coding sequence is TGTGCCAGCAGTTTAGTGTGGGAGAACACTGAAGCTTTCTTT.

This clonotype was found many times. The chain couples TRBV7-4 to TRBJ2-2, with TRBD2 matching over 7 bases. The CDR3 covers 15 residues. Germline V gives CDR1 SGHVT, CDR2 SQSDAQ. V lost 2 bases, J lost 4 bases, and 4 bases stayed unmatched. CDR3: CASSLCGGGTGELFF. In DNA, the CDR3 is TGTGCCAGCAGCTTATGCGGGGGTGGCACCGGGGAGCTGTTTTTT.

The table lists this clonotype with a few counts. The gene calls are TRBV19 and TRBJ1-5, with 11 bases that match TRBD1. V lost 3 bases and J lost 6; bases outside the gene matches: 4. CDR1 and CDR2 (germline): LNHDA, SQIVND (reference sequence). The CDR3 consists of 15 residues. The CDR3 loop is CASSMDRGLCQPQHF. CDR3 nucleotides: TGTGCCAGTAGTATGGACAGGGGGCTTTGTCAGCCCCAGCATTTT.

This clonotype showed up many times. This sequence joins TRBV5-1 and TRBJ2-5; D is uncertain. The germline V gene has CDR1 SGHRS and CDR2 YFSETQ. Trimming left V 1 base short and J 3 bases short, with 7 bases between. This CDR3 has 13 amino acids. The CDR3: CASSLLSEETQYF. CDR3 DNA: TGCGCCAGCAGCTTGCTTTCAGAAGAGACCCAGTACTTC.

This clonotype was recorded at least ten times. The V gene is TRBV21-1, the J gene TRBJ2-7; the DNA was not used to check the table's D call, TRBD1. TRBV21-1 is tagged as a pseudogene. The CDR3 contains 16 residues. The CDR3 DNA sequence: TGTGCCAGCACCCGGGGGACGGACAGGGGCTCCTACGAGCAGTACGTC. Amino acid sequence: CASTRGTDRGSYEQYV.

This chain joins TRBV6-2 or TRBV6-3 and TRBJ2-2; D not resolved. Germline-derived CDR1 and CDR2 are MNHEY and SVGEGT. V gave up 6 bases and J gave up 6 bases, with 11 bases separating them. There are 13 residues in the CDR3. The DNA for the CDR3 is TGTGCCAGCAGCCTTCTTAGCCCCGGGGAGCTGTTTTTT. Amino acid sequence: CASSLLSPGELFF.

This clonotype was counted many times. V usage is TRBV7-3 and J usage is TRBJ2-3; TRBD2 agrees at 12 bases. The CDR3 is 15 amino acids. V shed 2 bases, J shed 5 bases, and the junction held 2 bases outside the gene matches. The germline V gene encodes CDR1 SGHTA and CDR2 FQGTGA. CDR3 bases: TGTGCCAGCAGCTTATCTAGCGGGGGGGTAGATACGCAGTATTTT. Protein sequence: CASSLSSGGVDTQYF.

Many counts were recorded for this clonotype. J is TRBJ2-7 and V is TRBV5-1; perhaps TRBD2 as D (5 bases). Deletions cut 3 bases from V and 3 bases from J, with 22 bases between. CDR3 size: 17 residues. The germline gives CDR1 SGHRS, CDR2 YFSETQ. The CDR3: CASSSLLTGEINYEQYF. Here the CDR3 DNA reads TGCGCCAGCAGCTCACTTCTTACCGGGGAAATTAACTACGAGCAGTACTTC.

This clonotype has ten or more counts. The chain carries TRBV7-2 and TRBJ2-1; 8 nucleotides line up with TRBD2. The ends lost 2 bases at V and 0 bases at J; junction bases unmatched: 6. Germline-derived CDR1 and CDR2 are SGHTA and FQGNSA. This CDR3 is built from 17 residues. Here the CDR3 DNA reads TGTGCCAGCAGCTTAATGCCCAGCGGGAGCTCCTACAATGAGCAGTTCTTC. Residues: CASSLMPSGSSYNEQFF.

V is TRBV15 and J is TRBJ2-3; 14 nucleotides match TRBD2. Germline V lookup: CDR1 LNHNV, CDR2 YYDKDF (reference sequence). The CDR3 length is 18 residues. V lost 1 base to trimming and J lost 4 bases; unmatched junction nucleotides: 7. This CDR3 reads CATSRGLAGGPRADTQYF. In nucleotides, the CDR3 is TGTGCCACCAGCAGAGGACTAGCGGGGGGGCCTAGAGCAGATACGCAGTATTTT.

This clonotype was detected ten times or more. V usage is TRBV5-1 and J usage is TRBJ1-5, with D maybe TRBD1 (6 bases). CDR3 size: 14 residues. V was trimmed by 5 bases and J by 1 base, leaving 10 bases between them. Looked up from germline, CDR1 is SGHRS and CDR2 is YFSETQ. Written as DNA, the CDR3 is TGCGCCAGCAGACCAGGGGTAAGCAATCAGCCCCAGCATTTT. Residues: CASRPGVSNQPQHF.

The rearrangement joins TRBV27 to TRBJ2-5; D is unresolved. This CDR3 has 15 amino acids. V lost 6 bases and J lost 1, with 15 bases in between. Germline loops: CDR1 MNHEY, CDR2 SMNVEV (reference sequence). CDR3 sequence: CASSTQDRVQETQYF. The DNA for the CDR3 is TGTGCCAGCAGCACCCAGGACCGGGTCCAAGAGACCCAGTACTTC.

Ten or more counts support this clonotype. The chain has TRBV2 and TRBJ2-7; 10 bases agree with TRBD1. The CDR3 length is 16 residues. Germline V lookup: CDR1 SNHLY, CDR2 FYNNEI. V lost 7 bases to trimming and J lost 3 bases; unmatched junction nucleotides: 12. The CDR3 here is CASIPRWGTGDYEQYF. CDR3 bases: TGTGCCAGCATCCCACGGTGGGGGACAGGGGACTACGAGCAGTACTTC.

This chain joins TRBV7-2 and TRBJ1-4, with no clear D. CDR3 length: 13 residues. V gave up 0 bases and J gave up 3 bases, with 2 bases separating them. Germline-derived CDR1 and CDR2 are SGHTA and FQGNSA. The CDR3 coding sequence is TGTGCCAGCAGCTTAGCCCCTAATGAAAAACTGTTTTTT. Amino acids: CASSLAPNEKLFF.

This clonotype was observed many times. A much more abundant neighbour one base away suggests this may be a read error. The chain is built from TRBV12-3 or TRBV12-4 and TRBJ2-1, with a possible D match to TRBD1 (6 bases). This CDR3 region has 13 residues. This CDR3 is CANSFHRDHEQFF. CDR3 DNA: TGTGCCAACAGTTTTCACAGGGACCATGAGCAGTTCTTC.